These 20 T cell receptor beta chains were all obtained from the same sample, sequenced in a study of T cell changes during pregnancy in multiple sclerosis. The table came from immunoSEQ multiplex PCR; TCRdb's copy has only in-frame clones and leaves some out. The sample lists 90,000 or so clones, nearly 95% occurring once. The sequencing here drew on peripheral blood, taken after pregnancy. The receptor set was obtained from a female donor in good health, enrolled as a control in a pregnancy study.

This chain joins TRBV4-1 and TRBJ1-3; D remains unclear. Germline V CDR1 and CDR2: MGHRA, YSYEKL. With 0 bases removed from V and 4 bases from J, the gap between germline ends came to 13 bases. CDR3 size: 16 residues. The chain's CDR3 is CASSQDGRLPGNTIYF. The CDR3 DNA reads TGCGCCAGCAGCCAAGACGGACGACTACCAGGAAACACCATATATTTT.

The CDR3 nucleotides are TGTGCCAGCAGTCGGACGGGGAATAGCAATCAGCCCCAGCATTTT. The encoded protein is CASSRTGNSNQPQHF. V is TRBV28 and J is TRBJ1-5; D not certain. V was pared by 5 bases and J by 0 bases, with 11 bases between. The CDR3 is 15 amino acids. Germline V gene sequence: CDR1 MDHEN, CDR2 SYDVKM.

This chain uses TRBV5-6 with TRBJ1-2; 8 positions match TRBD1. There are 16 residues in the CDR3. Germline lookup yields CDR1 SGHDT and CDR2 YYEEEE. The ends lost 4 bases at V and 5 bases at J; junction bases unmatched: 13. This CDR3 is CASSDQDREVWYGYTF. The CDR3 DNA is TGTGCCAGCAGCGACCAGGACAGGGAAGTTTGGTATGGCTACACCTTC.

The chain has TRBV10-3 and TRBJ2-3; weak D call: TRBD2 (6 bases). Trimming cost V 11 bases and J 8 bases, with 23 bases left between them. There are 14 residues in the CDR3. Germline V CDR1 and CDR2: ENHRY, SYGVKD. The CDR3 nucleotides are TGTGCCGCCCGGAGGCGGGAAGGAGCGGGTACGCAGTATTTT. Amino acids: CAARRREGAGTQYF.

The CDR3 loop reads CASSQVWGQGYEKLFF. In nucleotides, the CDR3 is TGCGCCAGCAGCCAAGTTTGGGGACAGGGGTATGAAAAACTGTTTTTT. The chain couples TRBV4-1 to TRBJ1-4; 10 bases line up with TRBD1. This CDR3 is 16 amino acids long. Unmatched junction bases numbered 5, after V lost 1 base and J lost 6 bases. Germline V gene lookup returns CDR1 MGHRA and CDR2 YSYEKL.

For the CDR3, the DNA is TGCGCCAGCACCCTTACTAGCGGGACCCCTGAGGAGACCCAGTACTTC. It is translated as CASTLTSGTPEETQYF. This chain joins TRBV5-1 and TRBJ2-5; 10 bases match TRBD2. V was pared by 6 bases and J by 5 bases, with 13 bases of the junction left unmatched. The CDR3 has 16 residues. Germline assignment: CDR1 SGHRS and CDR2 YFSETQ.

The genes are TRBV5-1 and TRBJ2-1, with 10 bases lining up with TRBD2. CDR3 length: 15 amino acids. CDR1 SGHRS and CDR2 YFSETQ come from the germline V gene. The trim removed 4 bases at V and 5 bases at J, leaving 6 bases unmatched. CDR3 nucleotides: TGCGCCAGCAGCCTCGGGACTAGCGAAAACAATGAGCAGTTCTTC. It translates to CASSLGTSENNEQFF.

The CDR3 is CASSLTPGSSYEQYF. CDR3 coding DNA: TGTGCCAGCAGCTTAACACCCGGGAGCTCCTACGAGCAGTACTTC. This chain links TRBV5-5 with TRBJ2-7, with D perhaps matching TRBD2 (6 bases). Trimming stripped 2 bases from V and 0 bases from J, with 12 bases between. The germline CDR1 and CDR2 sequences are SGHKS and YYEKEE (reference sequence). The CDR3 sequence is 15 residues long. Using reference TRBV5-5 and TRBJ2-7 for the parts outside the CDR3, the full variable domain is DAGVTQSPTHLIKTRGQQVTLRCSPISGHKSVSWYQQVLGQGPQFIFQYYEKEERGRGNFPDRFSARQFPNYSSELNVNALLLGDSALYLCASSLTPGSSYEQYFGPGTRLTVT.

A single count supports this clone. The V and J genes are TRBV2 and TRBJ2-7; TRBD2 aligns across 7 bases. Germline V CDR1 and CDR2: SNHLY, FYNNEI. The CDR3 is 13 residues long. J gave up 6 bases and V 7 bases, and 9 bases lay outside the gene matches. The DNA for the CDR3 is TGTGCCAGCAAGGCCGGGGGGACGGGCGAGCAGTACTTC. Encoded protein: CASKAGGTGEQYF.

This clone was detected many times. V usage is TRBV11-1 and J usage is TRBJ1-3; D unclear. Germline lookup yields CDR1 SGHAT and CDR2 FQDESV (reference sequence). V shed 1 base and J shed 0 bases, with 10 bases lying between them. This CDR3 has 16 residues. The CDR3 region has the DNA TGTGCCAGCAGCTTAGGCGGGCTTCACTCTGGAAACACCATATATTTT. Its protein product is CASSLGGLHSGNTIYF.

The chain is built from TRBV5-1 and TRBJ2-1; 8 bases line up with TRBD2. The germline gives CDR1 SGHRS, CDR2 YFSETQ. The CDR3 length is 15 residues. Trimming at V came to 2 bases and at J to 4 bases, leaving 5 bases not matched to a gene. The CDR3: CASSLSGSEYNEQFF. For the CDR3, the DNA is TGCGCCAGCAGCTTAAGCGGGAGTGAATACAATGAGCAGTTCTTC.

The CDR3 nucleotides are TGTGCCAGCAGCCCTGACAGGGGAGATACGCAGTATTTT. It encodes CASSPDRGDTQYF. The rearrangement uses TRBV11-3 and TRBJ2-3; the match to TRBD1 covers 8 bases. The CDR3 is 13 amino acids. From germline, CDR1 is SGHNT and CDR2 YENEEA. J lost 5 bases, V lost 5 bases, and 3 bases had no gene match.

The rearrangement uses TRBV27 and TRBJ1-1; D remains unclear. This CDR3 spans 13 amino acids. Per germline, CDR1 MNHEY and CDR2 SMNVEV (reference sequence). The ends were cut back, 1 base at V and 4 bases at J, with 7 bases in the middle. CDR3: CASSLLESTEAFF. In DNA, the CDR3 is TGTGCCAGCAGTTTATTAGAGTCCACTGAAGCTTTCTTT.

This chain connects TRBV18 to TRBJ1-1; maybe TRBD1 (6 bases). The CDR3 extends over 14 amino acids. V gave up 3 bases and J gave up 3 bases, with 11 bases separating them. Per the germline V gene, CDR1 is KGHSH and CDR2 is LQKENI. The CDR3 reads CASSPDGGHTEAFF. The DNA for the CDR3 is TGTGCCAGCTCACCTGACGGGGGGCACACTGAAGCTTTCTTT.

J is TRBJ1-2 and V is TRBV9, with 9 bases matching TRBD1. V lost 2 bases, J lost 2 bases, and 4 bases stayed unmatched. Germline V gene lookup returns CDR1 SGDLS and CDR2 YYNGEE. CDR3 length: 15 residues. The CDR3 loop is CASSVLQGANYGYTF. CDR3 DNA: TGTGCCAGCAGCGTGTTACAGGGGGCGAACTATGGCTACACCTTC.

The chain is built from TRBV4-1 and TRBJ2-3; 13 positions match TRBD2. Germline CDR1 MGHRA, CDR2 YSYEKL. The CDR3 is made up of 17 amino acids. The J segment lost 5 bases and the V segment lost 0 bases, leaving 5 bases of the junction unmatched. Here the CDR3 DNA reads TGCGCCAGCAGCCAAGAAACTAGCGGGAGGGCAATAGATACGCAGTATTTT. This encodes CASSQETSGRAIDTQYF.

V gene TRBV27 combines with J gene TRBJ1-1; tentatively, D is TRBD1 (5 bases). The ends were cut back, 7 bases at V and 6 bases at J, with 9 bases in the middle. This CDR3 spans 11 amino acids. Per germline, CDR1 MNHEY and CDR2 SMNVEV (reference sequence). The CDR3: CASTSGAEAFF. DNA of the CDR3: TGTGCCAGCACCTCGGGGGCTGAAGCTTTCTTT.

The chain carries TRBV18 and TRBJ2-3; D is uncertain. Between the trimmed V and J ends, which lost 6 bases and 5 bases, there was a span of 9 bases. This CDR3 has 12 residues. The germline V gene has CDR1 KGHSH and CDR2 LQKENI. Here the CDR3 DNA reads TGTGCCAGCTCCCCTTCCGGAGATACGCAGTATTTT. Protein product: CASSPSGDTQYF.

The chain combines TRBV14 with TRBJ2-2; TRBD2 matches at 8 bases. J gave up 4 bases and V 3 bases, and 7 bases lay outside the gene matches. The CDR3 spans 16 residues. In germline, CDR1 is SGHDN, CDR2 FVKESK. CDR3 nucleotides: TGTGCCAGCAGCCAGATGACTAGCGTTGGCACCGGGGAGCTGTTTTTT. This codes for CASSQMTSVGTGELFF.

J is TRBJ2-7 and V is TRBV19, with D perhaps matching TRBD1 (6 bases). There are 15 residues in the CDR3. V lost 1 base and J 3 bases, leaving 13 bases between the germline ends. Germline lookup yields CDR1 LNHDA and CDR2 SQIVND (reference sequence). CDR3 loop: CASSIALDSNYEQYF. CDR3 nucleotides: TGTGCCAGTAGTATAGCTCTGGACAGTAACTACGAGCAGTACTTC.